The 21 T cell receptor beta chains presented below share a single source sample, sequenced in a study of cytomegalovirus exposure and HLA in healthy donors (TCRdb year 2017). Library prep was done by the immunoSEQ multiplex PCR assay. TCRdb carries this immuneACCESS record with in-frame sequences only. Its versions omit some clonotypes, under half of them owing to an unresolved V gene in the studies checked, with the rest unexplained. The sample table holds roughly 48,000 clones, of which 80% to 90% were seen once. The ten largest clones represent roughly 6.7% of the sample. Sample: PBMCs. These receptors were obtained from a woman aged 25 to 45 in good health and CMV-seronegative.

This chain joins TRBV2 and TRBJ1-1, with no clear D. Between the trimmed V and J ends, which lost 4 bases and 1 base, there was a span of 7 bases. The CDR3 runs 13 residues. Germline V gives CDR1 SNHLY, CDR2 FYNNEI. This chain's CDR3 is CASSATGNTEAFF. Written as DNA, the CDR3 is TGTGCCAGCAGTGCCACGGGGAACACTGAAGCTTTCTTT.

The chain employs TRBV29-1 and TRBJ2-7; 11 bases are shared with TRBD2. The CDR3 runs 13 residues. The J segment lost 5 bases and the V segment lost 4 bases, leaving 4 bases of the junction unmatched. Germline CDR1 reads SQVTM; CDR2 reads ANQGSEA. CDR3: CSVVTSGRNEQYF. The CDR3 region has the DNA TGCAGCGTTGTTACTAGCGGGAGAAACGAGCAGTACTTC.

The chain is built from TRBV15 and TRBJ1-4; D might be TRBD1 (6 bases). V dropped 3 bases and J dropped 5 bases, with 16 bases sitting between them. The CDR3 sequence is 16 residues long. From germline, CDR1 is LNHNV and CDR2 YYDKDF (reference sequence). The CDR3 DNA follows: TGTGCCACCAGCAGGGATAACAGGGAAGGAAATGAAAAACTGTTTTTT. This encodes CATSRDNREGNEKLFF.

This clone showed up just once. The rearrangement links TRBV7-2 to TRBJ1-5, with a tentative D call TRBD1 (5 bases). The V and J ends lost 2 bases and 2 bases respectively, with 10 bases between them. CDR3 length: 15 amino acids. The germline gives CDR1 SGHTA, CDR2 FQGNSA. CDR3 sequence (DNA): TGTGCCAGCAGCTTATCGACAGAACGCAATCAGCCCCAGCATTTT. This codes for CASSLSTERNQPQHF.

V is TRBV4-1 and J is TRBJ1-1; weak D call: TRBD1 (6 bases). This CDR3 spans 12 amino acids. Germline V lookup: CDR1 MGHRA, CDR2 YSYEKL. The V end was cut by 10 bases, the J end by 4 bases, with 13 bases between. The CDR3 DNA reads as TGCGCCACCAGGGGCTTTAGCACTGAAGCTTTCTTT. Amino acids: CATRGFSTEAFF.

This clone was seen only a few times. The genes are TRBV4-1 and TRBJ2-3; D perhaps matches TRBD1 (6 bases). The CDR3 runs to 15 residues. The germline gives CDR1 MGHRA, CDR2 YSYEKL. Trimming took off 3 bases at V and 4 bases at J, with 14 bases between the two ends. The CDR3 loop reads CASSQRTGNADTQYF. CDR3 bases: TGCGCCAGCAGCCAGAGAACAGGGAACGCAGATACGCAGTATTTT.

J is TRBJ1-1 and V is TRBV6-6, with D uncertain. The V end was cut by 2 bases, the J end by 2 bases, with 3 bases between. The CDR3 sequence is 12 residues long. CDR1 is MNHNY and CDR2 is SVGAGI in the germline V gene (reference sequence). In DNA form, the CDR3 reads TGTGCCAGCAGTTACGTAAACACTGAAGCTTTCTTT. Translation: CASSYVNTEAFF.

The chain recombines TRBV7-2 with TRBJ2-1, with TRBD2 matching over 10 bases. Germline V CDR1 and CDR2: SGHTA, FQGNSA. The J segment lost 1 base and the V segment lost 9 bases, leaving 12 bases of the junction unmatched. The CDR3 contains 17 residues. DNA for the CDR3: TGTGCCAGGGGGGGGTCGAGCGGGAGGGGATCCTACAATGAGCAGTTCTTC. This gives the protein CARGGSSGRGSYNEQFF.

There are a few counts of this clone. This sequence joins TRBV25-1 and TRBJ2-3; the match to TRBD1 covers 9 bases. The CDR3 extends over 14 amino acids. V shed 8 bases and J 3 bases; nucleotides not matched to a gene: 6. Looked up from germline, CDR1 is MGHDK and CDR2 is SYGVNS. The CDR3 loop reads CASEGTGLTDTQYF. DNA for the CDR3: TGTGCCAGCGAAGGGACAGGGTTGACAGATACGCAGTATTTT. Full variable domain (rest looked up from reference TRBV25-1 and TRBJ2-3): EADIYQTPRYLVIGTGKKITLECSQTMGHDKMYWYQQDPGMELHLIHYSYGVNSTEKGDLSSESTVSRIRTEHFPLTLESARPSHTSQYLCASEGTGLTDTQYFGPGTRLTVL.

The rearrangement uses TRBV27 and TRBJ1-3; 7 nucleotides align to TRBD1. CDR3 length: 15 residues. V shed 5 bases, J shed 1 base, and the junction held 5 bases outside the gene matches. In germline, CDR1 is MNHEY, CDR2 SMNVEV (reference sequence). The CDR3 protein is CASSRDRESGNTIYF. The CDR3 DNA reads TGTGCCAGCAGTCGTGACAGGGAATCTGGAAACACCATATATTTT.

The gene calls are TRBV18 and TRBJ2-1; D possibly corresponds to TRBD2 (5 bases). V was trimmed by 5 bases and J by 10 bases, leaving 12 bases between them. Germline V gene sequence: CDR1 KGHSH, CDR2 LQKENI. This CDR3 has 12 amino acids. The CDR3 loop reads CASSNFPGEQFF. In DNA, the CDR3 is TGTGCCAGCTCAAACTTTCCGGGGGAGCAGTTCTTC.

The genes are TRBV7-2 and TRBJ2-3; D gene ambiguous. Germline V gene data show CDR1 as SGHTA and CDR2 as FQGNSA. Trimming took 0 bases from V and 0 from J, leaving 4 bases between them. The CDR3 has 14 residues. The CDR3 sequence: CASSLAPSTDTQYF. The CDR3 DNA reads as TGTGCCAGCAGCTTAGCCCCAAGCACAGATACGCAGTATTTT.

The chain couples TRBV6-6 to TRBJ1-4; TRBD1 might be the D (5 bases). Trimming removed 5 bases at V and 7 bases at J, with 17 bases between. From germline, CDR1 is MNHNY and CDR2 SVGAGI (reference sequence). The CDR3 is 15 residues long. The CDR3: CASSILEGVGEKLFF. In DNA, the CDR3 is TGTGCCAGCAGTATACTCGAAGGGGTGGGTGAAAAACTGTTTTTT.

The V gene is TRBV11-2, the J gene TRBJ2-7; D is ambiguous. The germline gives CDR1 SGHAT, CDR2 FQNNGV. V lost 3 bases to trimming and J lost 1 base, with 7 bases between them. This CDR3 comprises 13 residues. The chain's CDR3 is CASSLRLSYEQYF. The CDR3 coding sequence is TGTGCCAGCAGCTTGCGTCTTTCCTACGAGCAGTACTTC.

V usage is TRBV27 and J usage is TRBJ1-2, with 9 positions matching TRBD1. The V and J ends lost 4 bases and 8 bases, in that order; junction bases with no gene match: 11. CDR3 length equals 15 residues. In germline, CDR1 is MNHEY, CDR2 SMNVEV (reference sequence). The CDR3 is CASSSRDRENHGYTF. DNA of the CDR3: TGTGCCAGCAGTTCCCGGGACAGGGAGAATCACGGCTACACCTTC.

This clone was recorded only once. This chain's CDR3 is CAWSRDRTGLTDTQYF. CDR3 nucleotide sequence: TGTGCCTGGAGCCGAGACCGGACAGGACTGACAGATACGCAGTATTTT. The chain uses TRBV30 and TRBJ2-3, with TRBD1 matching over 7 bases. This CDR3 contains 16 residues. Germline CDR1 reads GTSNPN; CDR2 reads SVGIG (reference sequence). Trimming cost V 3 bases and J 3 bases; bases outside gene matches: 12.

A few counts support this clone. CDR3 in amino acids: CASSQDMRTGELFF. The DNA for the CDR3 is TGCGCCAGCAGCCAAGATATGAGGACCGGGGAGCTGTTTTTT. The chain recombines TRBV4-3 with TRBJ2-2; D gene ambiguous. Germline values: CDR1 LGHNA, CDR2 YSLEER. V lost 0 bases and J lost 5, with 7 bases in between. The CDR3 covers 14 residues.

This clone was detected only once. The CDR3 region is CASSAAGLALETQYF. The CDR3 DNA is TGTGCCAGCAGCGCCGCGGGACTAGCGCTAGAGACCCAGTACTTC. The V gene is TRBV2, the J gene TRBJ2-5; TRBD2 agrees at 10 bases. The V segment lost 6 bases and the J segment 4 bases; nucleotides outside the gene matches: 8. Germline values: CDR1 SNHLY, CDR2 FYNNEI. The CDR3 spans 15 residues.

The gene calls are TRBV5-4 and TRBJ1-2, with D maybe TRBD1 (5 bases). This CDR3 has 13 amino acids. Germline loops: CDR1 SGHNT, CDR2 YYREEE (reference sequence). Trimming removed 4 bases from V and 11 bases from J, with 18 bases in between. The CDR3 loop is CASSPGLDMRYTF. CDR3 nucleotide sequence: TGTGCCAGCAGCCCGGGTCTGGACATGAGGTACACCTTC.

The CDR3 sequence is CAWKGRGWTGELFF. CDR3 DNA sequence: TGTGCCTGGAAGGGCAGGGGGTGGACCGGGGAGCTGTTTTTT. The V gene is TRBV30, the J gene TRBJ2-2; 7 bases align to TRBD1. CDR1 and CDR2 (germline): GTSNPN, SVGIG (reference sequence). The CDR3 totals 14 residues. V was clipped by 4 bases and J by 5 bases; unmatched bases: 7.

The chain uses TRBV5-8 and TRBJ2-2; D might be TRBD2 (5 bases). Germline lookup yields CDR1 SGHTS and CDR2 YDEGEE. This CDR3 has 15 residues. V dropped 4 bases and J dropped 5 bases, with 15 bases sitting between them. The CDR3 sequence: CASSLGLLSTGELFF. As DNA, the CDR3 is TGTGCCAGCAGCCTTGGACTTTTGAGTACCGGGGAGCTGTTTTTT.